Presented here are 6 T cell receptor beta chains from one specimen sequenced in a study of cytomegalovirus exposure and HLA in healthy donors. PCR involved 60 Vbeta and 13 Jbeta primers. Method: immunoSEQ multiplex PCR; TCRdb's copy keeps in-frame clones and lacks some. Counted here are about 190,000 clones, around 75% occurring once; the ten biggest clones make up approximately 1.8%. The sample consisted of PBMCs. All receptors come from a woman aged 30 to 39 in good health and CMV-seronegative.

This chain uses TRBV5-1 with TRBJ2-3, with 10 bases that match TRBD2. CDR3 length: 14 amino acids. Germline lookup yields CDR1 SGHRS and CDR2 YFSETQ. The V segment lost 5 bases and the J segment 5 bases; nucleotides outside the gene matches: 5. CDR3 bases: TGCGCCAGCAGAAGCGGGGGGGTTGGAGATACGCAGTATTTT. Residues: CASRSGGVGDTQYF. The variable domain in full, completed from reference TRBV5-1 and TRBJ2-3, reads KAGVTQTPRYLIKTRGQQVTLSCSPISGHRSVSWYQQTPGQGLQFLFEYFSETQRNKGNFPGRFSGRQFSNSRSEMNVSTLELGDSALYLCASRSGGVGDTQYFGPGTRLTVL.

This clone was counted a few times. The V call is TRBV5-1, the J call TRBJ1-2; TRBD1 matches 7 bases. This CDR3 is 16 amino acids long. The V segment lost 0 bases and the J segment 3 bases; nucleotides outside the gene matches: 8. Germline CDR1 reads SGHRS; CDR2 reads YFSETQ. CDR3 sequence: CASSLDVAGGYYGYTF. The CDR3 bases are TGCGCCAGCAGCTTGGATGTCGCAGGGGGGTACTATGGCTACACCTTC.

The chain joins TRBV4-1 to TRBJ1-1; TRBD1 agrees at 8 bases. Trimming removed 3 bases from V and 4 bases from J; junction bases left unmatched: 16. Looked up from germline, CDR1 is MGHRA and CDR2 is YSYEKL. The CDR3 has 18 residues. CDR3 sequence reads: CASSHEPPETGVSTEAFF. For the CDR3, the DNA is TGCGCCAGCAGCCATGAACCACCGGAGACAGGGGTTAGCACTGAAGCTTTCTTT.

V and J are TRBV7-9 and TRBJ2-2; D is unresolved. The CDR3 sequence is 12 residues long. Germline V CDR1 and CDR2: SEHNR, FQNEAQ (reference sequence). V lost 5 bases, J lost 3 bases, and 4 bases lay in between. The CDR3 sequence: CASSHYTGELFF. CDR3 nucleotide sequence: TGTGCCAGCAGCCATTACACCGGGGAGCTGTTTTTT.

The chain uses TRBV7-2 and TRBJ2-1, with 7 bases lining up with TRBD2. V lost 5 bases, J lost 4 bases, and 17 bases stayed unmatched. Germline CDR1 reads SGHTA; CDR2 reads FQGNSA. The CDR3 sequence is 18 residues long. Here the CDR3 reads CASSKYRHGGLIYNEQFF. The DNA for the CDR3 is TGTGCCAGCAGCAAGTACCGTCATGGGGGACTAATTTACAATGAGCAGTTCTTC.

The rearrangement uses TRBV9 and TRBJ1-5; TRBD1 might be the D (6 bases). V was clipped by 5 bases and J by 2 bases, with 14 bases between them. The length of the CDR3 is 15 residues. The germline V gene encodes CDR1 SGDLS and CDR2 YYNGEE. The CDR3 DNA reads TGTGCCAGCAGTGAGGGGGACACTGGCAATCAGCCCCAGCATTTT. Translation gives CASSEGDTGNQPQHF.